The 14 T cell receptor beta chains reported below all come from one sample, sequenced in a study of lymphopenia after photon versus proton radiotherapy. Generated by immunoSEQ multiplex PCR, the TCRdb table keeps only in-frame clones and is missing some. The sample holds approximately 70,000 clones; approximately 90% are singletons and the top ten take roughly 13%. Specimen: peripheral blood, collected from a patient treated with proton-based radiotherapy. These receptors came from an older man with esophageal cancer.

The rearrangement links TRBV5-6 to TRBJ2-6; the D gene is possibly TRBD1 (6 bases). The germline CDR1 and CDR2 sequences are SGHDT and YYEEEE. V was shortened by 4 bases and J by 0 bases, with 14 bases between the two germline ends. The CDR3 runs 17 residues. As DNA, the CDR3 is TGTGCCAGCAGCGTCGGACAGCTCTCCTCTGGGGCCAACGTCCTGACTTTC. It yields the protein CASSVGQLSSGANVLTF.

This clone was counted a few times. The CDR3 DNA is TGCGCCAGCAGCCAAGGAAGGGGTGGCACCGGGGAGCTGTTTTTT. Residues: CASSQGRGGTGELFF. This chain uses TRBV4-3 with TRBJ2-2; TRBD1 might be the D (5 bases). CDR1 and CDR2 from the germline V gene are LGHNA and YSLEER. The germline V and J ends were trimmed by 1 base and 4 bases, with 10 bases remaining between them. This CDR3 is 15 amino acids long.

This chain links TRBV5-6 with TRBJ1-2; a possible D gene is TRBD1 (5 bases). Trimming shortened V by 2 bases and J by 4 bases, and 6 bases separated the two germline ends. Germline assignment: CDR1 SGHDT and CDR2 YYEEEE. The CDR3 totals 12 residues. The CDR3 is CASSFTGYGYTF. Here the CDR3 DNA reads TGTGCCAGCAGCTTTACAGGCTATGGCTACACCTTC.

This chain uses TRBV27 with TRBJ2-1, with 7 bases fitting TRBD1. Germline loops: CDR1 MNHEY, CDR2 SMNVEV (reference sequence). This CDR3 is built from 14 residues. Losses at the gene ends were 6 bases for V and 3 bases for J; bases not matched to a gene: 5. This chain's CDR3 is CASRRQGNYNEQFF. The CDR3, as DNA: TGTGCCAGCAGAAGACAGGGAAACTACAATGAGCAGTTCTTC.

The chain couples TRBV18 to TRBJ1-1; D not resolved. The CDR3 has 16 amino acids. Germline assignment: CDR1 KGHSH and CDR2 LQKENI. V was pared by 3 bases and J by 6 bases, with 20 bases between. DNA for the CDR3: TGTGCCAGCTCACCGAACCAGGTCAAATTCGCCTCTGAAGCTTTCTTT. Amino acid sequence: CASSPNQVKFASEAFF.

The gene calls are TRBV11-3 and TRBJ2-3; no clear D. V was shortened by 2 bases and J by 6 bases, with 12 bases between the two germline ends. CDR1 is SGHNT and CDR2 is YENEEA in the germline V gene. CDR3 length equals 14 residues. The chain's CDR3 is CASSLYPAADTQYF. CDR3 sequence (DNA): TGTGCCAGCAGCTTATACCCAGCTGCGGATACGCAGTATTTT.

V usage is TRBV30 and J usage is TRBJ2-3; TRBD1 aligns across 7 bases. With 6 bases clipped from V and 1 base from J, the junction kept 13 bases outside the gene matches. This CDR3 has 16 amino acids. Germline CDR1 reads GTSNPN; CDR2 reads SVGIG (reference sequence). The CDR3 DNA is TGTGCCTGCCCCTCCCCTGGGACAGAAGGCACAGATACGCAGTATTTT. It yields the protein CACPSPGTEGTDTQYF.

This chain uses TRBV10-2 with TRBJ2-3, with TRBD1 matching over 12 bases. Germline lookup yields CDR1 WSHSY and CDR2 SAAADI. V dropped 8 bases and J dropped 3; count of bases not matched to a gene: 6. CDR3 length: 15 amino acids. DNA of the CDR3: TGCGCCAGCTGGGACAGGGGGCGAGGGACAGATACGCAGTATTTT. This translates into CASWDRGRGTDTQYF.

This chain connects TRBV5-1 to TRBJ2-2; D may correspond to TRBD1 or TRBD2 (5 bases each). CDR3 size: 14 residues. Looked up from germline, CDR1 is SGHRS and CDR2 is YFSETQ. The V end was cut by 1 base, the J end by 6 bases, with 10 bases between. The CDR3 region is CASSLNWGSGELFF. Here the CDR3 DNA reads TGCGCCAGCAGCTTGAACTGGGGGTCCGGGGAGCTGTTTTTT. Combining the CDR3 with reference TRBV5-1 and TRBJ2-2 gives the whole variable domain KAGVTQTPRYLIKTRGQQVTLSCSPISGHRSVSWYQQTPGQGLQFLFEYFSETQRNKGNFPGRFSGRQFSNSRSEMNVSTLELGDSALYLCASSLNWGSGELFFGEGSRLTVL.

The chain links TRBV5-6 to TRBJ2-7; 7 nucleotides agree with TRBD2. V shed 2 bases and J 2 bases; nucleotides not matched to a gene: 10. CDR3 length: 16 amino acids. Germline values: CDR1 SGHDT, CDR2 YYEEEE. The CDR3 sequence is CASSLGPRGDTYEQYF. CDR3 nucleotide sequence: TGTGCCAGCAGCTTAGGGCCCCGGGGGGATACCTACGAGCAGTACTTC.

Only one count was recorded for this clone. V usage is TRBV7-2 and J usage is TRBJ2-3; D unclear. The CDR3 extends over 12 amino acids. Germline V gene data show CDR1 as SGHTA and CDR2 as FQGNSA. V gave up 5 bases and J gave up 6 bases, with 9 bases separating them. The CDR3 spells CASSLSRDTQYF. CDR3 sequence (DNA): TGTGCCAGCAGCCTCTCCCGTGATACGCAGTATTTT.

V gene TRBV2 combines with J gene TRBJ2-3; 7 bases agree with TRBD2. The V segment lost 1 base and the J segment 8 bases; nucleotides outside the gene matches: 0. CDR1 SNHLY and CDR2 FYNNEI come from the germline V gene. The CDR3 is made up of 12 amino acids. DNA for the CDR3: TGTGCCAGCAGTGAAGTAGCGGGTACGCAGTATTTT. It yields the protein CASSEVAGTQYF. The entire variable domain, with the rest obtained from reference TRBV2 and TRBJ2-3, is as follows: EPEVTQTPSHQVTQMGQEVILRCVPISNHLYFYWYRQILGQKVEFLVSFYNNEISEKSEIFDDQFSVERPDGSNFTLKIRSTKLEDSAMYFCASSEVAGTQYFGPGTRLTVL.

This chain uses TRBV4-1 with TRBJ2-2; 9 nucleotides match TRBD1. The CDR3 is 15 amino acids. Trimming removed 6 bases from V and 7 bases from J; junction bases left unmatched: 9. Per germline, CDR1 MGHRA and CDR2 YSYEKL. CDR3 residues: CASSRGQGGGGELFF. CDR3 sequence (DNA): TGCGCCAGCAGTCGGGGACAGGGAGGGGGCGGGGAGCTGTTTTTT.

The chain employs TRBV5-6 and TRBJ1-2, with 7 nucleotides matching TRBD1. The CDR3 spans 14 residues. Germline V lookup: CDR1 SGHDT, CDR2 YYEEEE. V was clipped by 5 bases and J by 2 bases; unmatched bases: 6. The CDR3 coding sequence is TGTGCCAGCAGAGAGACAGGGTCGAACTATGGCTACACCTTC. This translates into CASRETGSNYGYTF.